The 20 T cell receptor beta chains below all came from one sample that was sequenced in a study of blood T cell repertoires in COVID-19. The repertoire was sequenced with immunoSEQ multiplex PCR; TCRdb's copy has only in-frame clones and lacks some. Among some 290,000 clones listed, approximately 90% were seen once. Source material: peripheral blood. These receptors originate from a man between 18 and 35 years old with active or convalescent COVID-19.

The CDR3 bases are TGTGCCAGCTCACCGTCGGGGGGGTCAGATACGCAGTATTTT. Amino acids: CASSPSGGSDTQYF. V usage is TRBV18 and J usage is TRBJ2-3; 8 nucleotides match TRBD2. This CDR3 comprises 14 residues. Trimming at V came to 3 bases and at J to 4 bases, leaving 3 bases not matched to a gene. Germline V gives CDR1 KGHSH, CDR2 LQKENI.

The DNA of the CDR3 is TGCGCCAGCAGCTCAGGGCCCATGAACACTGAAGCTTTCTTT. Translation: CASSSGPMNTEAFF. This chain uses TRBV5-1 with TRBJ1-1; D is possibly TRBD1 (5 bases). The CDR3 extends over 14 amino acids. Trimming stripped 3 bases from V and 0 bases from J, with 9 bases between. Germline V gene sequence: CDR1 SGHRS, CDR2 YFSETQ.

The chain combines TRBV3-1 (or the pseudogene TRBV3-2) with TRBJ1-3, with unresolved D. CDR3 length: 15 amino acids. Germline V gene lookup returns CDR1 LGHDT and CDR2 YNNKEL (reference sequence). The V gene lost 2 bases and the J gene lost 4 bases, with 12 bases spanning the gap. As DNA, the CDR3 is TGTGCCAGCAGCCAATCTGATCTCAGAGGAAACACCATATATTTT. This sequence encodes CASSQSDLRGNTIYF.

CDR3 amino acids: CAISEPGQGKVEKLFF. The CDR3, as DNA: TGTGCCATCAGTGAGCCCGGACAGGGAAAAGTGGAAAAACTGTTTTTT. The gene calls are TRBV10-3 and TRBJ1-4; 8 bases align to TRBD1. This CDR3 has 16 amino acids. Germline CDR1 ENHRY, CDR2 SYGVKD. The J segment lost 8 bases and the V segment lost 2 bases, leaving 10 bases of the junction unmatched.

The gene calls are TRBV29-1 and TRBJ2-3; TRBD1 is a possible D gene (6 bases). The CDR3 is 12 amino acids. CDR1 and CDR2 from the germline V gene are SQVTM and ANQGSEA. V was trimmed by 4 bases and J by 3 bases, leaving 8 bases between them. For the CDR3, the DNA is TGCAGCGTTGCAGGGGATACAGATACGCAGTATTTT. Translating gives CSVAGDTDTQYF.

This chain uses TRBV28 with TRBJ2-5, with D perhaps TRBD2 (5 bases). V dropped 6 bases and J dropped 3 bases, with 14 bases sitting between them. The length of the CDR3 is 14 residues. Per the germline V gene, CDR1 is MDHEN and CDR2 is SYDVKM. CDR3 sequence: CASSVTHGEETQYF. In DNA, the CDR3 is TGTGCCAGCAGCGTGACCCACGGGGAAGAGACCCAGTACTTC.

This clone was seen once. The rearrangement joins TRBV12-5 to TRBJ1-3; possibly TRBD1 for D (5 bases). The CDR3 sequence is 16 residues long. V was pared by 8 bases and J by 2 bases, with 19 bases between. Germline V gene sequence: CDR1 LGHNT, CDR2 FRNRAP. CDR3 loop: CASSPPRGGPGNTIYF. The CDR3 nucleotides read TGTGCTAGTTCCCCCCCGCGGGGCGGGCCTGGAAACACCATATATTTT.

V usage is TRBV5-6 and J usage is TRBJ2-7, with 7 bases lining up with TRBD2. Germline V gives CDR1 SGHDT, CDR2 YYEEEE. V shed 6 bases and J 4 bases; nucleotides not matched to a gene: 10. CDR3 length equals 14 residues. CDR3 in amino acids: CASTHEVGGYEQYF. CDR3 bases: TGTGCCAGCACTCACGAGGTGGGGGGGTACGAGCAGTACTTC.

V usage is TRBV5-4 and J usage is TRBJ1-1; no reliable D call. V was cut by 2 bases and J by 3 bases, with 5 bases left in between. This CDR3 comprises 12 residues. Germline values: CDR1 SGHNT, CDR2 YYREEE (reference sequence). CDR3 loop: CASSLLDTEAFF. CDR3 sequence (DNA): TGTGCCAGCAGCTTATTAGACACTGAAGCTTTCTTT.

V usage is TRBV6-6 and J usage is TRBJ1-5, with D tentatively TRBD1 (5 bases). Germline V gene sequence: CDR1 MNHNY, CDR2 SVGAGI (reference sequence). V was cut by 6 bases and J by 6 bases, with 15 bases left in between. The CDR3 contains 14 residues. The CDR3 protein is CASSTDSTVQPQHF. For the CDR3, the DNA is TGTGCCAGCAGCACCGACAGTACGGTTCAGCCCCAGCATTTT.

This chain uses TRBV4-3 with TRBJ2-1; possible D gene TRBD2, 6 bases. Germline V gives CDR1 LGHNA, CDR2 YSLEER. V lost 4 bases and J lost 12, with 22 bases in between. There are 15 residues in the CDR3. The CDR3, as DNA: TGCGCCAGCAGCCGAGCAGACGATACTAGCCTGTCGCAGTTCTTC. It codes for CASSRADDTSLSQFF.

This clone has only one observation. This chain joins TRBV5-1 and TRBJ1-5, with D perhaps matching TRBD1 (5 bases). The CDR3 length is 15 residues. V shed 0 bases and J shed 10 bases, with 17 bases lying between them. Looked up from germline, CDR1 is SGHRS and CDR2 is YFSETQ. The DNA for the CDR3 is TGCGCCAGCAGCTTGGGCGGGGGTGGCTCTCAACCCCAGCATTTT. Its protein is CASSLGGGGSQPQHF.

The V call is TRBV29-1, the J call TRBJ2-5; perhaps TRBD2 as D (5 bases). The CDR3 consists of 13 residues. The germline V gene encodes CDR1 SQVTM and CDR2 ANQGSEA. V was trimmed by 5 bases and J by 3 bases, leaving 13 bases between them. CDR3 nucleotide sequence: TGCAGCGTTCAAGTCCAGCGGAAAGAGACCCAGTACTTC. Protein: CSVQVQRKETQYF.

This rearrangement joins TRBV13 to TRBJ2-5, with D possibly being TRBD1 (5 bases). Trimming left V 1 base short and J 4 bases short, with 10 bases between. Germline CDR1 and CDR2: PRHDT and FYEKMQ (reference sequence). The CDR3 is 14 residues long. CDR3 DNA sequence: TGTGCCAGCAGCTTAGATCACAGGCCAGAGACCCAGTACTTC. Its protein is CASSLDHRPETQYF.

This chain connects TRBV6-5 to TRBJ2-3, with D perhaps matching TRBD1 (6 bases). The CDR3 has 16 residues. The V gene's germline CDR1 is MNHEY and CDR2 SVGAGI. The V end lost 0 bases, the J end lost 6 bases, and 16 bases lay between the germline ends. The CDR3 loop reads CASSYSRRGPWDTQYF. DNA for the CDR3: TGTGCCAGCAGTTACTCGCGCAGGGGCCCTTGGGATACGCAGTATTTT.

The chain links TRBV7-9 to TRBJ2-3; weak D call: TRBD2 (6 bases). Germline V lookup: CDR1 SEHNR, CDR2 FQNEAQ (reference sequence). Trimming stripped 11 bases from V and 3 bases from J, with 21 bases between. This CDR3 comprises 15 residues. CDR3 sequence (DNA): TGTGCCCCTCGGAGGGTGAAGTCTGGGACAGATACGCAGTATTTT. Its protein is CAPRRVKSGTDTQYF.

V usage is TRBV14 and J usage is TRBJ1-2, with D perhaps TRBD1 (5 bases). V lost 0 bases, J lost 3 bases, and 11 bases lay in between. This CDR3 has 15 residues. Germline V gives CDR1 SGHDN, CDR2 FVKESK. The CDR3 DNA follows: TGTGCCAGCAGCCAAGATCAGGCGGGACACTATGGCTACACCTTC. Protein product: CASSQDQAGHYGYTF. Using reference TRBV14 and TRBJ1-2 for the parts outside the CDR3, the full variable domain is EAGVTQFPSHSVIEKGQTVTLRCDPISGHDNLYWYRRVMGKEIKFLLHFVKESKQDESGMPNNRFLAERTGGTYSTLKVQPAELEDSGVYFCASSQDQAGHYGYTFGSGTRLTVV.

The chain links TRBV7-9 to TRBJ1-2; 7 positions match TRBD1. Germline lookup yields CDR1 SEHNR and CDR2 FQNEAQ (reference sequence). J was trimmed by 6 bases and V by 5 bases; bases with no gene match: 6. The CDR3 runs to 13 residues. CDR3 DNA: TGTGCCAGCAGCAAAGGGACAGCCCATGGCTACACCTTC. It translates to CASSKGTAHGYTF.

This rearrangement joins TRBV15 to TRBJ1-3; TRBD1 is a possible D gene (5 bases). This CDR3 is 15 amino acids long. Trimming removed 0 bases from V and 1 base from J, with 7 bases in between. Germline CDR1 reads LNHNV; CDR2 reads YYDKDF (reference sequence). Written as DNA, the CDR3 is TGTGCCACCAGCAGAGACAGGGCGTCTGGAAACACCATATATTTT. This sequence encodes CATSRDRASGNTIYF.

This rearrangement joins TRBV3-1 (or the pseudogene TRBV3-2) to TRBJ1-4; tentatively, D is TRBD1 (6 bases). CDR1 and CDR2 (germline): LGHDT, YNNKEL (reference sequence). This CDR3 has 16 residues. Trimming removed 6 bases at V and 7 bases at J, with 21 bases between. In DNA form, the CDR3 reads TGTGCCAGCAGTCAAACGGGCACAGGGATCGGTGAAAAACTGTTTTTT. Its protein is CASSQTGTGIGEKLFF.